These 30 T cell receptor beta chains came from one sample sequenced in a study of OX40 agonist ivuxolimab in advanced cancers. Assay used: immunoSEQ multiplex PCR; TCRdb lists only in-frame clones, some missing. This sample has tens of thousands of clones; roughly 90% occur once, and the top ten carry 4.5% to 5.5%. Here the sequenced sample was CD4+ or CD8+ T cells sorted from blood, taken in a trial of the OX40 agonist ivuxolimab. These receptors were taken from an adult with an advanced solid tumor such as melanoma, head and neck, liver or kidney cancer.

CDR3 DNA: TGTGCCAGCAGTCCCGGGGGGGGTGGCACTGAAGCTTTCTTT. It codes for CASSPGGGGTEAFF. The V gene is TRBV28, the J gene TRBJ1-1; D possibly corresponds to TRBD1 (5 bases). The length of the CDR3 is 14 residues. The V end lost 5 bases, the J end lost 4 bases, and 14 bases lay between the germline ends. CDR1 is MDHEN and CDR2 is SYDVKM in the germline V gene.

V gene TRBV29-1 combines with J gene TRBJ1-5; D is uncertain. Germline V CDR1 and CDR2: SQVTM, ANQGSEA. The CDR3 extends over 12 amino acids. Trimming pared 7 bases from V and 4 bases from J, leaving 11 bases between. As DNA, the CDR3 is TGCAGCGCCCGGACCGTGAATCAGCCCCAGCATTTT. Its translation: CSARTVNQPQHF.

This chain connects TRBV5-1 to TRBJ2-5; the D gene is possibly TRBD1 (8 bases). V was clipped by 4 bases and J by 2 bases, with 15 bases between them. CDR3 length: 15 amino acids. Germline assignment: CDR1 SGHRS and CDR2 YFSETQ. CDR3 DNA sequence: TGCGCCAGCAGCCCCCACAGGGGGGGGCAAGAGACCCAGTACTTC. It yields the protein CASSPHRGGQETQYF.

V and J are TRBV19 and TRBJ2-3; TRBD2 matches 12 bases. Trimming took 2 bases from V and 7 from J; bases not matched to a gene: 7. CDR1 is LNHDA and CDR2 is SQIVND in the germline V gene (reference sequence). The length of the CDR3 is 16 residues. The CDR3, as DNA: TGTGCCAGTAGTATACTAGCGGGAGGGCTCGGGAATACGCAGTATTTT. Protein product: CASSILAGGLGNTQYF.

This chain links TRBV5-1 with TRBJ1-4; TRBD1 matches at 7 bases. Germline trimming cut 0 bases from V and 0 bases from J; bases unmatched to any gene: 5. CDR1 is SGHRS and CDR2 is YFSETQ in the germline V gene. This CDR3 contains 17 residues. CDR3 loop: CASSLGTGATTNEKLFF. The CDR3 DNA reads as TGCGCCAGCAGCTTGGGGACAGGAGCTACAACTAATGAAAAACTGTTTTTT.

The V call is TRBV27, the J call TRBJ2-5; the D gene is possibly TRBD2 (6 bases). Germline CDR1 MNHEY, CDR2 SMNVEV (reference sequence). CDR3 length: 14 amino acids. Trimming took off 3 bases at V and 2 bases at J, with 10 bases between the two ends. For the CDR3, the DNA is TGTGCCAGCAGTTTGCCCGGGAGACAAGAGACCCAGTACTTC. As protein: CASSLPGRQETQYF.

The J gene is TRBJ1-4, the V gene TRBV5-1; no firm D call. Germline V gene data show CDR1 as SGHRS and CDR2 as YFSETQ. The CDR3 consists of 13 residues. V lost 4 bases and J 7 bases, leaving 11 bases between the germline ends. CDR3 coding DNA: TGCGCCAGCAGCCCGACAAACGCTGAAAAACTGTTTTTT. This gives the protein CASSPTNAEKLFF.

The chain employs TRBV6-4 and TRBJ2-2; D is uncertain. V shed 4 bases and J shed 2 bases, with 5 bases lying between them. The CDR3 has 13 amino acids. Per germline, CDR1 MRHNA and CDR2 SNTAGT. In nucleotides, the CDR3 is TGTGCCAGCAGTGGAGGTAACACCGGGGAGCTGTTTTTT. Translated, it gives CASSGGNTGELFF.

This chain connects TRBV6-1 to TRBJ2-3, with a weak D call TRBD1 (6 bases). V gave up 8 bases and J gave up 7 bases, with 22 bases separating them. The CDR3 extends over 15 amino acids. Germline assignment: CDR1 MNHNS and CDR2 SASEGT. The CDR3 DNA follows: TGTGCCAGCGCCCCCAGGACAGCCCTCGGAAATACGCAGTATTTT. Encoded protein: CASAPRTALGNTQYF.

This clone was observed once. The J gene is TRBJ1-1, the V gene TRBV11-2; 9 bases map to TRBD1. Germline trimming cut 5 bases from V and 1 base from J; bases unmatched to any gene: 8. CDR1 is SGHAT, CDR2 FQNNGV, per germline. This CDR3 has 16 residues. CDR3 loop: CASSPAGTGKNTEAFF. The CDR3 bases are TGTGCCAGCAGCCCCGCCGGGACAGGGAAGAACACTGAAGCTTTCTTT. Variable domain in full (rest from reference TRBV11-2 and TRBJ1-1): EAGVAQSPRYKIIEKRQSVAFWCNPISGHATLYWYQQILGQGPKLLIQFQNNGVVDDSQLPKDRFSAERLKGVDSTLKIQPAKLEDSAVYLCASSPAGTGKNTEAFFGQGTRLTVV.

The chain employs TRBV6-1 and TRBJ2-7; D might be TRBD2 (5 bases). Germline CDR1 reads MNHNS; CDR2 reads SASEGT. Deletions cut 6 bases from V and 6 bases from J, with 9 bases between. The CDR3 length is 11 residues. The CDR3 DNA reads TGTGCCAGCAGGGAGGTTTCCGAGCAGTACTTC. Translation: CASREVSEQYF.

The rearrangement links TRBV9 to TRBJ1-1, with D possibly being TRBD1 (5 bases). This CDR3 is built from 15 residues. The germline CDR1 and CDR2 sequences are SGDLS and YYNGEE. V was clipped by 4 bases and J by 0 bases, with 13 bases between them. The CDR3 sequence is CASSPRDWMNTEAFF. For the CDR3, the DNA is TGTGCCAGCAGCCCCCGGGACTGGATGAACACTGAAGCTTTCTTT.

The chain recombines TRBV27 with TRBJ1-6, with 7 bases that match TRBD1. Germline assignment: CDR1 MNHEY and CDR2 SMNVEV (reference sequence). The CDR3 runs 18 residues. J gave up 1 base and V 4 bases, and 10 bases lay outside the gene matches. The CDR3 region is CASSSGQFVGSYNSPLHF. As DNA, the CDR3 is TGTGCCAGCAGTTCGGGACAGTTTGTGGGGTCCTATAATTCACCCCTCCACTTT.

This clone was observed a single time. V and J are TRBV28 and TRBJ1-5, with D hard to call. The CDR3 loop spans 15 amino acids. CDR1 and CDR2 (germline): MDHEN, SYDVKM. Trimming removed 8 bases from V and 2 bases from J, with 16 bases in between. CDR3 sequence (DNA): TGTGCCAGCTCCGTTTTAGGCGATGGCAATCAGCCCCAGCATTTT. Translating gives CASSVLGDGNQPQHF.

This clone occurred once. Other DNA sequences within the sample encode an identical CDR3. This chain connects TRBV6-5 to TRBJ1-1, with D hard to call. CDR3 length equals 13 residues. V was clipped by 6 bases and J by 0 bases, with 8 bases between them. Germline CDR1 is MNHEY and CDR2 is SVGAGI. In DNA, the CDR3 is TGTGCCAGCAGCCGGACCGTGAACACTGAAGCTTTCTTT. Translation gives CASSRTVNTEAFF.

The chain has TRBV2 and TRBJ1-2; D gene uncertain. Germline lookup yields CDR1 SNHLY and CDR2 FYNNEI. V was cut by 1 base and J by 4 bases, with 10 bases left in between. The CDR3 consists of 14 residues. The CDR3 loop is CASSEGALGYGYTF. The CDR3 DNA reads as TGTGCCAGCAGTGAAGGGGCCCTGGGCTATGGCTACACCTTC. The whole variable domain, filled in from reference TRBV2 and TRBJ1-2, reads EPEVTQTPSHQVTQMGQEVILRCVPISNHLYFYWYRQILGQKVEFLVSFYNNEISEKSEIFDDQFSVERPDGSNFTLKIRSTKLEDSAMYFCASSEGALGYGYTFGSGTRLTVV.

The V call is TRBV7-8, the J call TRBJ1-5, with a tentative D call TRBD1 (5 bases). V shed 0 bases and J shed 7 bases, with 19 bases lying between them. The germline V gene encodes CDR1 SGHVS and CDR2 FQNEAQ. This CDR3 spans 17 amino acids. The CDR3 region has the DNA TGTGCCAGCAGCTTAGCACCGGGGCCAGAGGGGAAGCAGCCCCAGCATTTT. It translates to CASSLAPGPEGKQPQHF.

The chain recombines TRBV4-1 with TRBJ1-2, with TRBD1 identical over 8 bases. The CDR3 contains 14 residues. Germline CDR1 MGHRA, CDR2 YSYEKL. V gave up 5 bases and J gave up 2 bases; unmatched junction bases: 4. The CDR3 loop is CASSLGQANYGYTF. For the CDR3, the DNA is TGCGCCAGCAGCTTGGGACAGGCCAACTATGGCTACACCTTC.

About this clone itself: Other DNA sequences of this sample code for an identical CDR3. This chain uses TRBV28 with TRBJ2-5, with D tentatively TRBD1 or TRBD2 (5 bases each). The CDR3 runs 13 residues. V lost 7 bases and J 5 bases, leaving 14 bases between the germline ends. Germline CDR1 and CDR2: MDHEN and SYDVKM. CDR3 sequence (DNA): TGTGCCAGCACTCCGCCGGGACGGGAGACCCAGTACTTC. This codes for CASTPPGRETQYF.

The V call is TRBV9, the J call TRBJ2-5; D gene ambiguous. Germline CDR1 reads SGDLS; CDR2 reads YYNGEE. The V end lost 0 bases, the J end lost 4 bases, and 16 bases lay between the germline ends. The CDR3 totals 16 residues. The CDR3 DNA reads TGTGCCAGCAGCGTAGCTTTATCTCCCGGCCGAGAGACCCAGTACTTC. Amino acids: CASSVALSPGRETQYF.

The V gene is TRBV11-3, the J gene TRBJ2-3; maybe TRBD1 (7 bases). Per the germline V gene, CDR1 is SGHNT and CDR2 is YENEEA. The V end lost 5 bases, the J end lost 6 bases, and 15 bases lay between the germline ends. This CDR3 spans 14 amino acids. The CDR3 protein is CASSPTRGADTQYF. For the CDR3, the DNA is TGTGCCAGCAGCCCTACCAGGGGGGCCGATACGCAGTATTTT.

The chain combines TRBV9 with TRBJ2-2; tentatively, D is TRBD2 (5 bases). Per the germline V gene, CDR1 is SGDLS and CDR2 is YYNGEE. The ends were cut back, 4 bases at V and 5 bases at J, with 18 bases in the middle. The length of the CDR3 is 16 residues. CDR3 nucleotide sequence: TGTGCCAGCAGCTCGCGGACGGGGAGAGGAACCGGGGAGCTGTTTTTT. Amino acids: CASSSRTGRGTGELFF.

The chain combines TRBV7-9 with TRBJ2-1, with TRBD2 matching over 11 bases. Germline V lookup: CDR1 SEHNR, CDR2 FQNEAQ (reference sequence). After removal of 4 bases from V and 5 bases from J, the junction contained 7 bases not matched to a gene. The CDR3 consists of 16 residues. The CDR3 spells CASSSTSGRNDNEQFF. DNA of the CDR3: TGTGCCAGCAGCTCTACTAGCGGGAGAAACGACAATGAGCAGTTCTTC.

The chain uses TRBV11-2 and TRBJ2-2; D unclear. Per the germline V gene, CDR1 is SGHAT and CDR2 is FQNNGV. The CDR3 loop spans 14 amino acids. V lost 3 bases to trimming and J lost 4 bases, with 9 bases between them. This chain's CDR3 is CASSFFVFTGELFF. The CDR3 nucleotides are TGTGCCAGCAGCTTCTTCGTCTTCACCGGGGAGCTGTTTTTT.

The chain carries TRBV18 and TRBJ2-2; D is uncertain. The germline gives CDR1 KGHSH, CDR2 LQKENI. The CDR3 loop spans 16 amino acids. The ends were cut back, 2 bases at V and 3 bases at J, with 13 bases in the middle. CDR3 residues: CASSPLVGRDTGELFF. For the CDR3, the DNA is TGTGCCAGCTCACCATTAGTCGGCAGAGACACCGGGGAGCTGTTTTTT.

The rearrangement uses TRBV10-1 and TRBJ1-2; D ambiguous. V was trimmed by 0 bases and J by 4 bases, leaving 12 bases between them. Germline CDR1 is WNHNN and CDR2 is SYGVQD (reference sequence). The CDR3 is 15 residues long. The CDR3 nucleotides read TGCGCCAGCAGTGAGTCCGGTCAGTTGCCCTATGGCTACACCTTC. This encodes CASSESGQLPYGYTF.

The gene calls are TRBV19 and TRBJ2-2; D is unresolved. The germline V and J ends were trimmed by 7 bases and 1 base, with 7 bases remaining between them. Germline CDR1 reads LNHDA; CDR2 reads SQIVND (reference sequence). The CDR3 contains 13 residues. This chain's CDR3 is CASNSRNTGELFF. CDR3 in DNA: TGTGCCAGTAACAGCCGGAACACCGGGGAGCTGTTTTTT. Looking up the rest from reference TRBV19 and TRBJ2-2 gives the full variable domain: DGGITQSPKYLFRKEGQNVTLSCEQNLNHDAMYWYRQDPGQGLRLIYYSQIVNDFQKGDIAEGYSVSREKKESFPLTVTSAQKNPTAFYLCASNSRNTGELFFGEGSRLTVL.

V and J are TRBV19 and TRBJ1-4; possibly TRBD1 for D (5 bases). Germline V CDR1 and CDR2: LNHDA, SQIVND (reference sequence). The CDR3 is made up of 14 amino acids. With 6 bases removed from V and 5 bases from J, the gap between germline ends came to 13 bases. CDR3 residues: CASRPGTGNEKLFF. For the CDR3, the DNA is TGTGCCAGTAGGCCCGGGACGGGGAATGAAAAACTGTTTTTT.

In DNA form, the CDR3 reads TGTGCCAGTAGTACAGGGGCCCAGGGCAATGAGCAGTTCTTC. Its protein is CASSTGAQGNEQFF. V usage is TRBV19 and J usage is TRBJ2-1; possible D gene TRBD1, 6 bases. This CDR3 is 14 amino acids long. The germline V and J ends were trimmed by 4 bases and 6 bases, with 13 bases remaining between them. Per the germline V gene, CDR1 is LNHDA and CDR2 is SQIVND (reference sequence).

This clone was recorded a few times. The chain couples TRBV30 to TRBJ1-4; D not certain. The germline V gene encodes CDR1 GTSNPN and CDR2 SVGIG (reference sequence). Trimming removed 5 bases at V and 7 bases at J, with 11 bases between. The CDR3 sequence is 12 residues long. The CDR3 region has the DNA TGTGCCTGGGACCATTCAGGTGAAAAACTGTTTTTT. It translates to CAWDHSGEKLFF.